This T cell receptor beta chain comes out of a study of spatial heterogeneity in lung cancer. In the study overall: Matched bulk RNA-seq provided a T cell module score, and TCR transcript counts in tumor regions correlated strongly with it.

Germline V lookup: CDR1 PRHDT, CDR2 FYEKMQ (reference sequence). This CDR3 comprises 14 residues. V gave up 4 bases and J gave up 10 bases, with 17 bases separating them. Each TCR cDNA molecule bore a unique molecular identifier. Each CDR3 protein is one row after TCRdb ran MiXCR on the 5' RACE reads. The data hold 7,000 to 8,000 distinct CDR3 sequences, with roughly 7% observed a single time. Study outcomes and limitations: Counts of expanded intratumoral alpha and beta TCRs tracked tumor mutation counts.

Time point specified: sample taken at primary tumor resection. The donors were 70 or so patients with non-small cell lung cancer that was early-stage and untreated. The sequenced material consisted of unsorted whole RNA from tumor, nontumor lung or frozen PBMC. By its share, this clonotype is medium-sized. Its antigen is not known. The material sequenced was lung tumor tissue, taken at surgery. V usage is TRBV13 and J usage is TRBJ2-1; D ambiguous. The TCR comes from a male donor with early-stage non-small cell lung cancer. CDR3 residues: CASSSKAQLEEQFF. CDR3 bases: TGTGCCAGCAGCTCGAAAGCCCAGCTAGAGGAGCAGTTCTTC.